A selection of T cell receptor beta chains follows, all from one sample in a study of OX40 agonist ivuxolimab in advanced cancers. The method was immunoSEQ multiplex PCR; TCRdb's version includes in-frame clones alone and lacks a portion of them. The sample holds about 36,000 clones, roughly three quarters seen once. The specimen comprised CD4+ or CD8+ T cells sorted from blood, sampled in a trial of the OX40 agonist ivuxolimab. All receptors derive from an adult with an advanced solid tumor such as melanoma, head and neck, liver or kidney cancer. CDR3s include the opening cysteine and the closing phenylalanine or tryptophan. Fields, in order: D gene, J gene, V gene, clone size, CDR3 protein, CDR3 DNA. D genes are given only for firm matches. Only some rows state a clone size, as once, few, many or a class for expanded clones.

>.|TRBJ2-2|TRBV19|.
CASNARSRAAGELFF
TGTGCCAGTAACGCTCGGAGCAGGGCGGCCGGGGAGCTGTTTTTT
>.|TRBJ2-4|TRBV7-9|.
CASSLGQTKNIQYF
TGTGCCAGCAGCCTCGGACAAACCAAAAACATTCAGTACTTC
>TRBD1|TRBJ2-2|TRBV28|.
CASTRTGGRGTGELFF
TGTGCCAGCACCCGGACAGGGGGCCGTGGCACCGGGGAGCTGTTTTTT
>.|TRBJ2-7|TRBV5-1|.
CASSLVLGQENYEQYF
TGCGCCAGCAGCTTGGTACTAGGGCAGGAGAACTACGAGCAGTACTTC
>TRBD1|TRBJ1-3|TRBV19|.
CASRIDRDSGNTIYF
TGTGCCAGTCGCATTGACAGGGACTCTGGAAACACCATATATTTT
>.|TRBJ1-1|TRBV4-1|.
CASSQGPQNTEAFF
TGCGCCAGCAGCCAAGGCCCGCAGAACACTGAAGCTTTCTTT
>TRBD1|TRBJ1-5|TRBV28|few
CASRAGGIGNQPQHF
TGTGCCAGCAGGGCAGGGGGCATAGGCAATCAGCCCCAGCATTTT
>.|TRBJ2-3|TRBV7-3|once
CASSPNGDTQYF
TGTGCCAGCAGTCCTAATGGGGATACGCAGTATTTT
>.|TRBJ1-2|TRBV2|.
CASIQDSLGGYTF
TGTGCCAGCATCCAGGACAGTCTAGGTGGCTACACCTTC
>.|TRBJ2-6|TRBV28|.
CASSFAGANVLTF
TGTGCCAGCAGTTTCGCTGGGGCCAACGTCCTGACTTTC
>.|TRBJ1-6|TRBV6-1|.
CASSDLSSYNSPLHF
TGTGCCAGCAGTGATCTTAGCTCCTATAATTCACCCCTCCACTTT
>.|TRBJ2-3|TRBV6-5|.
CASSYNPGTDTQYF
TGTGCCAGCAGTTATAACCCCGGGACAGATACGCAGTATTTT
>.|TRBJ2-7|TRBV28|once
CASSPARGPYF
TGTGCCAGCAGTCCAGCTAGGGGTCCGTACTTC
>TRBD1|TRBJ1-1|TRBV6-5|.
CASSPGPRDRTFF
TGTGCCAGCAGTCCCGGCCCCCGGGACAGAACTTTCTTT
>TRBD2|TRBJ2-1|TRBV19|once
CASSREGQNEQFF
TGTGCCAGTAGTCGGGAGGGCCAAAATGAGCAGTTCTTC
>.|TRBJ2-1|TRBV5-5|.
CASSLTGHEQFF
TGTGCCAGCAGCTTAACAGGGCATGAGCAGTTCTTC
>TRBD2|TRBJ2-1|TRBV18|.
CASSSGLAGGPSGYNEQFF
TGTGCCAGCTCATCCGGACTAGCGGGAGGGCCAAGCGGCTACAATGAGCAGTTCTTC
>.|TRBJ2-2|TRBV6-1|once
CASRAMLNTGELFF
TGTGCCAGCAGAGCCATGCTAAACACCGGGGAGCTGTTTTTT
>.|TRBJ2-3|TRBV6-1|once
CASKLTTTTDTQYF
TGTGCCAGCAAACTGACTACCACCACAGATACGCAGTATTTT
>.|TRBJ2-5|TRBV21-1|once
CASSIRSQRDF
TGTGCCAGCAGCATTAGGTCTCAACGGGACTTC
>TRBD1|TRBJ1-5|TRBV18|.
CASSEQGSDSNQPQHF
TGTGCCAGCTCGGAACAGGGGTCTGATAGCAATCAGCCCCAGCATTTT
>.|TRBJ1-2|TRBV30|.
CAWSFLGGSQETYGYTF
TGTGCCTGGAGTTTTTTAGGGGGATCACAGGAGACCTATGGCTACACCTTC
>.|TRBJ2-1|TRBV18|.
CASSDWGQYNEQFF
TGTGCCAGCTCAGATTGGGGACAATACAATGAGCAGTTCTTC
>.|TRBJ1-2|TRBV28|.
CASSLGTVRGYTF
TGTGCCAGCAGTTTAGGAACCGTTCGTGGCTACACCTTC
>TRBD1|TRBJ1-2|TRBV28|.
CASSLGQGRNYGYTF
TGTGCCAGCAGTTTAGGACAGGGAAGGAACTATGGCTACACCTTC
>TRBD1|TRBJ1-1|TRBV18|.
CASSPWDRPNTEAFF
TGTGCCAGCTCACCCTGGGACAGACCTAACACTGAAGCTTTCTTT
>TRBD1|TRBJ2-3|TRBV5-6|.
CASSGTGVDTQYF
TGTGCCAGCAGCGGGACAGGGGTAGATACGCAGTATTTT
>.|TRBJ2-7|TRBV6-6|.
CASSFGYEQYF
TGTGCCAGCAGTTTCGGCTACGAGCAGTACTTC
>TRBD1|TRBJ1-1|TRBV5-1|.
CASRQDRGGLPNTEAFF
TGCGCCAGCAGACAGGACAGAGGGGGCCTTCCGAACACTGAAGCTTTCTTT
>.|TRBJ2-7|TRBV6-6|once
CASSYADGPYEQYF
TGTGCCAGCAGTTACGCAGACGGACCCTACGAGCAGTACTTC
>.|TRBJ1-2|TRBV25-1|.
CASSEFTNYGYTF
TGTGCCAGCAGTGAATTTACTAACTATGGCTACACCTTC
>TRBD1|TRBJ1-2|TRBV7-3|few
CASSLVGTGLIGYTF
TGTGCCAGCAGCTTAGTGGGGACAGGGTTGATTGGCTACACCTTC
>TRBD2|TRBJ2-4|TRBV7-2|.
CASSISGGLAKNIQYF
TGTGCCAGCAGCATTAGCGGGGGTCTAGCCAAAAACATTCAGTACTTC
>.|TRBJ2-1|TRBV6-5|.
CASRPDPRGEQFF
TGTGCCAGCAGACCGGACCCGCGGGGAGAGCAGTTCTTC
>.|TRBJ2-2|TRBV4-2|once
CASSQLYTGELFF
TGTGCCAGCAGCCAACTTTACACCGGGGAGCTGTTTTTT
>.|TRBJ2-1|TRBV28|.
CASGGGGIWYNEQFF
TGTGCCAGCGGAGGCGGCGGGATATGGTACAATGAGCAGTTCTTC